This T cell receptor beta chain comes out of a study of T cells in Graves' hyperthyroidism and ophthalmopathy. This clonotype showed up just a few times. Amplified TCR beta CDR3 regions came from RNA transcripts. HTBI primers were employed in a first-round RT-PCR of the TCR CDR3. TCRdb analysed the multiplex PCR reads with MiXCR anew, one entry per CDR3 protein. The sample has hundreds of thousands of distinct CDR3 sequences; about a sixth are singletons. Source material: blood. The TCR comes from a woman in her late teens or twenties with Graves' hyperthyroidism.

The CDR3 protein is CASSEADRGYYGYTF. The CDR3 nucleotides read TGTGCCAGCAGTGAAGCGGACAGGGGGTACTATGGCTACACCTTC. The chain has TRBV6-1 and TRBJ1-2, with TRBD1 matching over 10 bases. Germline lookup yields CDR1 MNHNS and CDR2 SASEGT. This CDR3 is built from 15 residues. V was clipped by 0 bases and J by 3 bases; unmatched bases: 1.